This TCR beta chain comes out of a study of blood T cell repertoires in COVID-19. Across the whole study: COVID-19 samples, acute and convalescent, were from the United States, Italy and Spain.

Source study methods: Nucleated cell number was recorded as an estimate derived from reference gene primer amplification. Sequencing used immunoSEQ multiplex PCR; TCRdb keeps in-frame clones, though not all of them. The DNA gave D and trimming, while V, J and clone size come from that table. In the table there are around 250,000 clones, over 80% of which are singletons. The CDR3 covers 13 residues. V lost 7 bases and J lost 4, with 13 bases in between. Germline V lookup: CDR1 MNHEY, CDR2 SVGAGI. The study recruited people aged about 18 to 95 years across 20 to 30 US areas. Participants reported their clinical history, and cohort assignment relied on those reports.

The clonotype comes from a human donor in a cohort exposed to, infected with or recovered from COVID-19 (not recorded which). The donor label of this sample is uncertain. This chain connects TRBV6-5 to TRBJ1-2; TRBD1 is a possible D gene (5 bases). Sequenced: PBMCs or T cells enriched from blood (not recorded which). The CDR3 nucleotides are TGTGCCAGCAAAACCGGACAAGTCTATGGCTACACCTTC. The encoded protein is CASKTGQVYGYTF.